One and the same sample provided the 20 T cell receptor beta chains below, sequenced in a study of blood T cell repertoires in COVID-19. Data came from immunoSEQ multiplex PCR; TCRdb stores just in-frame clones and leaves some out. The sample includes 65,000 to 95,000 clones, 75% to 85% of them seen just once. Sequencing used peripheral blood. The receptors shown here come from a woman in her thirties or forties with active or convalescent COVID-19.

The CDR3 DNA follows: TGTGCCAGCAGTTTCACCCTAGCGGGGGAGCTGTTTTTT. As protein: CASSFTLAGELFF. The J gene is TRBJ2-2, the V gene TRBV27; the D gene is possibly TRBD2 (6 bases). Germline-derived CDR1 and CDR2 are MNHEY and SMNVEV (reference sequence). V was clipped by 3 bases and J by 8 bases, with 10 bases between them. This CDR3 has 13 amino acids.

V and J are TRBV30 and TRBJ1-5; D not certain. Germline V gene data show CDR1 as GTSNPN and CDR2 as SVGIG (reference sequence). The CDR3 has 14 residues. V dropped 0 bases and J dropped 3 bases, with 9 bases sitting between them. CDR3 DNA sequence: TGTGCCTGGAGTGTATTCGGGTCCAATCAGCCCCAGCATTTT. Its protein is CAWSVFGSNQPQHF.

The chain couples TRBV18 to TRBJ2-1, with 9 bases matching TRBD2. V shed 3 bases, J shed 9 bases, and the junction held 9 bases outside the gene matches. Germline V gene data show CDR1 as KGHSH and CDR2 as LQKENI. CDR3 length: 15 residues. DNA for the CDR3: TGTGCCAGCTCACCTGATCTAGCGGGGAGTGGTGAGCAGTTCTTC. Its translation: CASSPDLAGSGEQFF.

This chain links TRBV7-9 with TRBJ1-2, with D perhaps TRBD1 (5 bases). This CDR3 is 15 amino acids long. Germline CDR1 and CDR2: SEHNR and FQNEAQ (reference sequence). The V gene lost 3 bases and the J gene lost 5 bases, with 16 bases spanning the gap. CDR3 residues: CASSFERGLPYGYTF. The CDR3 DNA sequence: TGTGCCAGCAGCTTTGAAAGGGGACTGCCATATGGCTACACCTTC.

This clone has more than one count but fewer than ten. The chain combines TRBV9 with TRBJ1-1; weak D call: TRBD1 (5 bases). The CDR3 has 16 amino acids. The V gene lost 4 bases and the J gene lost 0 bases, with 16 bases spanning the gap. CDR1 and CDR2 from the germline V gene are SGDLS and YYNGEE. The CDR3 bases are TGTGCCAGCAGCCCGCTGGGGGGGGTCATGAACACTGAAGCTTTCTTT. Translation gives CASSPLGGVMNTEAFF. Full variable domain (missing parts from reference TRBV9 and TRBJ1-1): DSGVTQTPKHLITATGQRVTLRCSPRSGDLSVYWYQQSLDQGLQFLIQYYNGEERAKGNILERFSAQQFPDLHSELNLSSLELGDSALYFCASSPLGGVMNTEAFFGQGTRLTVV.

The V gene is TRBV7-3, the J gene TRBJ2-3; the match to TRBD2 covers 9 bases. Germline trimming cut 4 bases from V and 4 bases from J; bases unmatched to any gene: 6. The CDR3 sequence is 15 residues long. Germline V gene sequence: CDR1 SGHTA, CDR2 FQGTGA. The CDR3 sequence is CASSSTGTSPDTQYF. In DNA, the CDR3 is TGTGCCAGCAGCTCTACTGGGACTAGCCCAGATACGCAGTATTTT. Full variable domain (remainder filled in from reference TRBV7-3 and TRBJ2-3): GAGVSQTPSNKVTEKGKYVELRCDPISGHTALYWYRQSLGQGPEFLIYFQGTGAADDSGLPNDRFFAVRPEGSVSTLKIQRTERGDSAVYLCASSSTGTSPDTQYFGPGTRLTVL.

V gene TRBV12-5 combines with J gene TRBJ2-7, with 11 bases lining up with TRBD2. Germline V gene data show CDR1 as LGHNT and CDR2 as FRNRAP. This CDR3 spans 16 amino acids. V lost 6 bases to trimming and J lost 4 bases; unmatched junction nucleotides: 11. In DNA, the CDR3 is TGTGCTAGTGGCGCAACCGGGACTAGCGGTATATACGAGCAGTACTTC. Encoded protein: CASGATGTSGIYEQYF. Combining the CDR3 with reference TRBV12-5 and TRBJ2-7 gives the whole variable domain DARVTQTPRHKVTEMGQEVTMRCQPILGHNTVFWYRQTMMQGLELLAYFRNRAPLDDSGMPKDRFSAEMPDATLATLKIQPSEPRDSAVYFCASGATGTSGIYEQYFGPGTRLTVT.

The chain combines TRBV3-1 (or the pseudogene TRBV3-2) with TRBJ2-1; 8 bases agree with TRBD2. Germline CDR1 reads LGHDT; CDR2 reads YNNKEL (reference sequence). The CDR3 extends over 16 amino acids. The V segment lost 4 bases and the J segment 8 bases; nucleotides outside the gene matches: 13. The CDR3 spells CASSPPKTGGPDEQFF. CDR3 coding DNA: TGTGCCAGCAGCCCCCCAAAGACGGGAGGGCCAGATGAGCAGTTCTTC.

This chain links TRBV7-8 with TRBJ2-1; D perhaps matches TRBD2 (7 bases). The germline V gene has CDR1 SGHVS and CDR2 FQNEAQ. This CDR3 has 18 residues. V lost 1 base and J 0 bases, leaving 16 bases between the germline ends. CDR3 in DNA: TGTGCCAGCAGCTTAGAGGGCGGGGGCCTCAGCTCCTACAATGAGCAGTTCTTC. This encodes CASSLEGGGLSSYNEQFF.

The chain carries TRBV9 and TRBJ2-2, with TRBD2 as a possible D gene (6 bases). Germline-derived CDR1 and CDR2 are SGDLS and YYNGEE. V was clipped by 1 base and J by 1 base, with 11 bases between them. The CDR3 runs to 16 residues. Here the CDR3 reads CASSVLEGLNTGELFF. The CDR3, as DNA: TGTGCCAGCAGCGTACTGGAGGGGTTGAACACCGGGGAGCTGTTTTTT. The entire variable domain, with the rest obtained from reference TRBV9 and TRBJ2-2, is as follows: DSGVTQTPKHLITATGQRVTLRCSPRSGDLSVYWYQQSLDQGLQFLIQYYNGEERAKGNILERFSAQQFPDLHSELNLSSLELGDSALYFCASSVLEGLNTGELFFGEGSRLTVL.

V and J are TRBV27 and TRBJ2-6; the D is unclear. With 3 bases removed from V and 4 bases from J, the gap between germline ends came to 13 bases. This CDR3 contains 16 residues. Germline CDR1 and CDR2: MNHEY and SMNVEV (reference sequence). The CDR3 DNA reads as TGTGCCAGCAGTTTGGGTAGCTTGCTGGGGGCCAACGTCCTGACTTTC. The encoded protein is CASSLGSLLGANVLTF.

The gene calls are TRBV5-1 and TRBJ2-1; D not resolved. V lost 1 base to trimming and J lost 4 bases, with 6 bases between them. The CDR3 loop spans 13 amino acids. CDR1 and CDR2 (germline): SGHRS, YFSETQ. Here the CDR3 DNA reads TGCGCCAGCAGCTTGCCCCTTTACAATGAGCAGTTCTTC. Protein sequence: CASSLPLYNEQFF.

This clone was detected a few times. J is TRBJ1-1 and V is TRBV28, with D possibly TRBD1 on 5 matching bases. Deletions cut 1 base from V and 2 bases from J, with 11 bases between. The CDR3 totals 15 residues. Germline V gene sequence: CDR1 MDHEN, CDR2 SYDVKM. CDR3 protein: CASSLFVQENTEAFF. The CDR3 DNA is TGTGCCAGCAGTTTATTCGTACAGGAAAACACTGAAGCTTTCTTT. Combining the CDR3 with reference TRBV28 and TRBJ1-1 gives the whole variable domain DVKVTQSSRYLVKRTGEKVFLECVQDMDHENMFWYRQDPGLGLRLIYFSYDVKMKEKGDIPEGYSVSREKKERFSLILESASTNQTSMYLCASSLFVQENTEAFFGQGTRLTVV.

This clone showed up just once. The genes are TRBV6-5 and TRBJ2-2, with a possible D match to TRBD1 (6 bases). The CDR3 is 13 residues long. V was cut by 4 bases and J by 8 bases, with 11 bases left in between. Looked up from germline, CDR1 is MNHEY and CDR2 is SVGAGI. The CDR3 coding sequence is TGTGCCAGCAGTTCACAGGGTGCGGGGGAGCTGTTTTTT. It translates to CASSSQGAGELFF.

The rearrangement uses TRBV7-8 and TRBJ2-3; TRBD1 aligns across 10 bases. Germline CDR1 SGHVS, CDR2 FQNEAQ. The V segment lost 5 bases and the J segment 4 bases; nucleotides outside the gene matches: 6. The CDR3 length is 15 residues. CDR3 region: CASSDRDRGADTQYF. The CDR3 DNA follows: TGTGCCAGCAGCGATCGGGACAGGGGAGCAGATACGCAGTATTTT.

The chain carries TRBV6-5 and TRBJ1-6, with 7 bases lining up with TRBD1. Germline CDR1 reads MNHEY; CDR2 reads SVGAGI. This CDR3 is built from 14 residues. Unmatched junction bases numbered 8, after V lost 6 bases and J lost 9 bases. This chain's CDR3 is CASSPRQGSSPLHF. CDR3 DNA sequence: TGTGCCAGCAGCCCCCGACAGGGAAGTTCACCCCTCCACTTT.

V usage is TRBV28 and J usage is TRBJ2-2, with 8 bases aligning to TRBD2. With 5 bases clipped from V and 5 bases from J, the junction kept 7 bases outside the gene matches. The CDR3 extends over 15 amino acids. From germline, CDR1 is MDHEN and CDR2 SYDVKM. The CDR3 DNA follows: TGTGCCAGCAGTATGCCGGGACTAGGGACCGGGGAGCTGTTTTTT. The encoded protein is CASSMPGLGTGELFF. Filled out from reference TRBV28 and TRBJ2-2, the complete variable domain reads DVKVTQSSRYLVKRTGEKVFLECVQDMDHENMFWYRQDPGLGLRLIYFSYDVKMKEKGDIPEGYSVSREKKERFSLILESASTNQTSMYLCASSMPGLGTGELFFGEGSRLTVL.

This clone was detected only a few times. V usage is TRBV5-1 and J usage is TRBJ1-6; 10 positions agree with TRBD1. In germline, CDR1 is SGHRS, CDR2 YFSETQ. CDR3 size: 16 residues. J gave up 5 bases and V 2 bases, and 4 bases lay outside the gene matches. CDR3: CASSLLDRGNNSPLHF. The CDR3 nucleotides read TGCGCCAGCAGCTTATTGGACAGGGGGAATAATTCACCCCTCCACTTT.

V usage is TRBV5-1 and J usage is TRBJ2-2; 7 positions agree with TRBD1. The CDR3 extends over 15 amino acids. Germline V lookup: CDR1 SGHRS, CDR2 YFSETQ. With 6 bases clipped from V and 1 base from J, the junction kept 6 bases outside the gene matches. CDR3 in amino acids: CASTSGDRNTGELFF. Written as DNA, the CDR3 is TGCGCCAGCACCTCAGGGGACAGGAACACCGGGGAGCTGTTTTTT.

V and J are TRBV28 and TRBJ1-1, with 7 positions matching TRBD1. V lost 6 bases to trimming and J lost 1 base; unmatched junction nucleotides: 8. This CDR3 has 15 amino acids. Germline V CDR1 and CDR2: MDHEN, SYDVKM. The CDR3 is CASRDFRQGNTEAFF. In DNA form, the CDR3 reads TGTGCCAGCAGGGATTTCAGACAGGGGAACACTGAAGCTTTCTTT.